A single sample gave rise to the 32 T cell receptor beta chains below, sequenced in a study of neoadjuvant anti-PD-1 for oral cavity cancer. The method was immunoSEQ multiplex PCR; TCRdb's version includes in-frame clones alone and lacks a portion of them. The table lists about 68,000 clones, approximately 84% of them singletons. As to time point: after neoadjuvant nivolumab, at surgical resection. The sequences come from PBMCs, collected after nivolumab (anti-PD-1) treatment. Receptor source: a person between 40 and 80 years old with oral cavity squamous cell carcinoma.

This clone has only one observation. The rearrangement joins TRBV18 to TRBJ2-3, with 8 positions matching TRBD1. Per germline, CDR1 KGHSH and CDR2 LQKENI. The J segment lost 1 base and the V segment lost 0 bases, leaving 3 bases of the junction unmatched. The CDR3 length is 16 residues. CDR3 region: CASSPPRGLGTDTQYF. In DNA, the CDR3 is TGTGCCAGCTCACCACCCAGGGGGCTGGGCACAGATACGCAGTATTTT.

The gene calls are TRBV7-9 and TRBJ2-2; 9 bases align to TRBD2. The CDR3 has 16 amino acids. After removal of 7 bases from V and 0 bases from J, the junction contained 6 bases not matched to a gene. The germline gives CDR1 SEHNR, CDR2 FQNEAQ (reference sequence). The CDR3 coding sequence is TGTGCCAGCACTCCCGGGACTAGCTCGAACACCGGGGAGCTGTTTTTT. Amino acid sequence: CASTPGTSSNTGELFF.

CDR3 nucleotide sequence: TGTGCCAGCAGACTGGGGGGAGGGAGCAGGAACAATGAGCAGTTCTTC. Protein sequence: CASRLGGGSRNNEQFF. The chain is built from TRBV6-6 and TRBJ2-1, with 7 positions matching TRBD2. J gave up 5 bases and V 6 bases, and 13 bases lay outside the gene matches. Germline CDR1 is MNHNY and CDR2 is SVGAGI (reference sequence). There are 16 residues in the CDR3.

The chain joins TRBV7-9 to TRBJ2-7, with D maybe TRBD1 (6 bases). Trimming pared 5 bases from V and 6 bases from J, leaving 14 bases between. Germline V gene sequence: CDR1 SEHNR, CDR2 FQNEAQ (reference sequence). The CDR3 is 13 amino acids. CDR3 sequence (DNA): TGTGCCAGCAGCAACCAGAACAGGGCCGAGCAGTACTTC. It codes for CASSNQNRAEQYF.

CDR3 in amino acids: CAWSVSGAKTQYF. As DNA, the CDR3 is TGTGCCTGGAGTGTATCGGGGGCGAAGACCCAGTACTTC. The chain has TRBV30 and TRBJ2-5; the D gene could be TRBD1 or TRBD2 (6 bases each). The V end was cut by 0 bases, the J end by 6 bases, with 11 bases between. Per germline, CDR1 GTSNPN and CDR2 SVGIG (reference sequence). This CDR3 contains 13 residues.

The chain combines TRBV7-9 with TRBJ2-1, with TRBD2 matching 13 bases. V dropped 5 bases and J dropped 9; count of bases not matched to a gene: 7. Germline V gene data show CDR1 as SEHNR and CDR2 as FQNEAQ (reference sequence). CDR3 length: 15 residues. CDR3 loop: CASSVTSGRAGEQFF. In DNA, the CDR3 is TGTGCCAGCAGCGTAACTAGCGGGAGGGCCGGTGAGCAGTTCTTC.

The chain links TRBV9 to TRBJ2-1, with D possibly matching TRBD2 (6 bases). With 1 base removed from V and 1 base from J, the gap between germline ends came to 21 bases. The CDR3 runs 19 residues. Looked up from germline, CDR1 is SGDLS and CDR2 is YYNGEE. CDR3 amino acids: CASSVSVGLARGSYNEQFF. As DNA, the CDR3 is TGTGCCAGCAGCGTAAGTGTTGGCCTAGCGCGAGGATCCTACAATGAGCAGTTCTTC.

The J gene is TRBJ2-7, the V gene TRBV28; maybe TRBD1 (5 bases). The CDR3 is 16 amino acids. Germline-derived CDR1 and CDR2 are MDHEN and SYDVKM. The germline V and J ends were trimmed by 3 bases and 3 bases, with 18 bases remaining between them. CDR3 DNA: TGTGCCAGCAGTTTGGGGTTGGCAGGGCCCTTCTACGAGCAGTACTTC. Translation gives CASSLGLAGPFYEQYF.

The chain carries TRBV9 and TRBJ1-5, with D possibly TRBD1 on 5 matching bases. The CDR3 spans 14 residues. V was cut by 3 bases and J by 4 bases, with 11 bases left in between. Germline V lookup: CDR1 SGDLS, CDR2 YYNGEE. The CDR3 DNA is TGTGCCAGCAGCGGAGAGGGGTCTAATCAGCCCCAGCATTTT. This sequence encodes CASSGEGSNQPQHF.

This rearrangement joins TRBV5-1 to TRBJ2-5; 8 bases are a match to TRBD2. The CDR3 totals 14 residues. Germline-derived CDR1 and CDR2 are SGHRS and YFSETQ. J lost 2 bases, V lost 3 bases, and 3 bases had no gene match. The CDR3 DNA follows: TGCGCCAGCAGCTCGCGGGGGGCTCAAGAGACCCAGTACTTC. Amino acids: CASSSRGAQETQYF.

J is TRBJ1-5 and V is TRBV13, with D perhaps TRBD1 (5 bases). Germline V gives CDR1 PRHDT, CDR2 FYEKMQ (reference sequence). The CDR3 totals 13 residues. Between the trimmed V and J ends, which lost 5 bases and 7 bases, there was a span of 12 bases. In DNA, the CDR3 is TGTGCCAGCAGCATGACGGGGGAACAGCCCCAGCATTTT. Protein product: CASSMTGEQPQHF.

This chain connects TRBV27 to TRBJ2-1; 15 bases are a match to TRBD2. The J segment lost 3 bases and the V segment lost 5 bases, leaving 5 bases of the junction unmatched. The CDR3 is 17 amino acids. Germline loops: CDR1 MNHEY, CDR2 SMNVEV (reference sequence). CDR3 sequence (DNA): TGTGCCAGCAGTAGGACTAGCGGGAGGGCCGACTACAATGAGCAGTTCTTC. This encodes CASSRTSGRADYNEQFF.

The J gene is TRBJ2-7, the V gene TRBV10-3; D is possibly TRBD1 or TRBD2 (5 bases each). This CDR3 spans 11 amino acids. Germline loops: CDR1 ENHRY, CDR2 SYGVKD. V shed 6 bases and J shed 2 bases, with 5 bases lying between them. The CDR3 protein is CAIRGAYEQYF. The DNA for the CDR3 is TGTGCCATCAGGGGGGCCTACGAGCAGTACTTC.

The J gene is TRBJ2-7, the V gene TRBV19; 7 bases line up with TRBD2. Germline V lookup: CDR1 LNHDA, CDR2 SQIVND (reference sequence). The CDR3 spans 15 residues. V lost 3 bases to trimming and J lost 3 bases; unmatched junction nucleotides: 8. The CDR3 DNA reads TGTGCCAGTAGTATCACTAGCGCCAATCTCTACGAGCAGTACTTC. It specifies CASSITSANLYEQYF.

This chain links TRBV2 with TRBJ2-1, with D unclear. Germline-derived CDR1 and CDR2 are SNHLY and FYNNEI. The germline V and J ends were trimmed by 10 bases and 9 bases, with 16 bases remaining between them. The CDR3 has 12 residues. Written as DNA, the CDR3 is TGTGCCATCCGTTGGCAAGCTAGTGAGCAGTTCTTC. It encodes CAIRWQASEQFF.

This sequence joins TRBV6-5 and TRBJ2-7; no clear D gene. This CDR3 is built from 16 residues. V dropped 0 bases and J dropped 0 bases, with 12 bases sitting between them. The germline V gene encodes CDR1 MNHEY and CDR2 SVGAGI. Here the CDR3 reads CASSYSAAGYSYEQYF. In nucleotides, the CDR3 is TGTGCCAGCAGTTACTCTGCGGCCGGTTACTCCTACGAGCAGTACTTC.

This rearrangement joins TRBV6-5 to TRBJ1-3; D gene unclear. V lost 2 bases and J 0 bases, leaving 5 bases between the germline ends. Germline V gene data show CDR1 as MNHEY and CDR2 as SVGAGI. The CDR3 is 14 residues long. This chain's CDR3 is CASSYGSSGNTIYF. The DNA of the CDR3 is TGTGCCAGCAGTTACGGGAGCTCTGGAAACACCATATATTTT.

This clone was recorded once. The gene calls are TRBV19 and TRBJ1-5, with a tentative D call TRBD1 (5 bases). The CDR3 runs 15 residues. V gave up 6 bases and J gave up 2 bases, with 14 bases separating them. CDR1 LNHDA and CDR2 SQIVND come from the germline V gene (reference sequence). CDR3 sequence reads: CASRTGATGNQPQHF. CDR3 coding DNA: TGTGCCAGTAGAACCGGGGCTACGGGCAATCAGCCCCAGCATTTT.

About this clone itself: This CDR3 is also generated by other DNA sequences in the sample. The CDR3 sequence: CASSLEAANTEAFF. The CDR3 nucleotides are TGCGCCAGCAGCTTGGAGGCAGCTAACACTGAAGCTTTCTTT. The chain is built from TRBV5-1 and TRBJ1-1; D remains ambiguous. V was pared by 0 bases and J by 2 bases, with 8 bases between. The CDR3 consists of 14 residues. Per the germline V gene, CDR1 is SGHRS and CDR2 is YFSETQ.

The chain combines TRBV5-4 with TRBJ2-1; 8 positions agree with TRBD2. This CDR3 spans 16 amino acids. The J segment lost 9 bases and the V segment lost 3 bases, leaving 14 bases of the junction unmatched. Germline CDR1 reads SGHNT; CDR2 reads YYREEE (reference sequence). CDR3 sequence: CASSSLGLVGAGEQFF. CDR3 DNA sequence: TGTGCCAGCAGCTCCCTGGGACTAGTTGGGGCGGGTGAGCAGTTCTTC.

The CDR3 region has the DNA TGTGCCAGTAGTTCGGACAGCACCAATCAGCCCCAGCATTTT. Protein sequence: CASSSDSTNQPQHF. The gene calls are TRBV19 and TRBJ1-5; TRBD1 is a possible D gene (6 bases). The V and J ends lost 5 bases and 3 bases respectively, with 11 bases between them. Germline V CDR1 and CDR2: LNHDA, SQIVND (reference sequence). CDR3 length equals 14 residues. The complete variable domain, with remaining parts taken from reference TRBV19 and TRBJ1-5, reads DGGITQSPKYLFRKEGQNVTLSCEQNLNHDAMYWYRQDPGQGLRLIYYSQIVNDFQKGDIAEGYSVSREKKESFPLTVTSAQKNPTAFYLCASSSDSTNQPQHFGDGTRLSIL.

CDR3 in DNA: TGTGCCAGCAGCTCTGAACCCAGGGCCGGAAACACCATATATTTT. It translates to CASSSEPRAGNTIYF. The V call is TRBV11-2, the J call TRBJ1-3; possible D gene TRBD1, 5 bases. V was shortened by 4 bases and J by 4 bases, with 14 bases between the two germline ends. Germline V lookup: CDR1 SGHAT, CDR2 FQNNGV. The CDR3 totals 15 residues.

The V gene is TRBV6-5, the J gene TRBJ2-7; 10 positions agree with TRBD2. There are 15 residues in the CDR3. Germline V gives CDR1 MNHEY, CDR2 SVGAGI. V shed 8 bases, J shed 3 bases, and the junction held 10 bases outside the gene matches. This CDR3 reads CASGPTSGNLYEQYF. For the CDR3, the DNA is TGTGCCAGCGGCCCCACTAGCGGGAACCTCTACGAGCAGTACTTC.

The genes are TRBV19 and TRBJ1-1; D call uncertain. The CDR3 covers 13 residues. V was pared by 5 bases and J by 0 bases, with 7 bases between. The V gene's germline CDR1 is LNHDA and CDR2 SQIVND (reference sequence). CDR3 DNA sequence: TGTGCCAGTAGTGTAAACATGAACACTGAAGCTTTCTTT. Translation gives CASSVNMNTEAFF.

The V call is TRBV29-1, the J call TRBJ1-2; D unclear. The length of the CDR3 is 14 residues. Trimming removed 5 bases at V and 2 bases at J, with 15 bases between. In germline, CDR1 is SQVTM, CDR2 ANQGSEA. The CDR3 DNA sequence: TGCAGCGTTCCTACACGGGAATTAAACTATGGCTACACCTTC. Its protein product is CSVPTRELNYGYTF.

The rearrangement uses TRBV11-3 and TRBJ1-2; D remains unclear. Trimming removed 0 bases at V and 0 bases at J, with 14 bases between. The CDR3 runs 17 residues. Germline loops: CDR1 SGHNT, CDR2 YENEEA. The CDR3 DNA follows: TGTGCCAGCAGCTTAGATCAGTCAGAGATTGCTAACTATGGCTACACCTTC. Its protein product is CASSLDQSEIANYGYTF.

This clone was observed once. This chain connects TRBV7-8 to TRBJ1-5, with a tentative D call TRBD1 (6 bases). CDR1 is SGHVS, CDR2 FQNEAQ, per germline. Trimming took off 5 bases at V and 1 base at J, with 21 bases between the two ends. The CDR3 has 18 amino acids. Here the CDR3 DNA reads TGTGCCAGCAGCGTCGCAGGGGTATCCATCAGGAGCAATCAGCCCCAGCATTTT. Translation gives CASSVAGVSIRSNQPQHF.

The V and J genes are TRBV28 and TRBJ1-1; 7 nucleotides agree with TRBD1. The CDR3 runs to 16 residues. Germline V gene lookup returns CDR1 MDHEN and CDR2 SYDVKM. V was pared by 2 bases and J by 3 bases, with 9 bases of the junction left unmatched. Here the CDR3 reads CASSLMRGLVDTEAFF. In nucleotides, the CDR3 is TGTGCCAGCAGTTTAATGAGGGGGCTGGTTGACACTGAAGCTTTCTTT.

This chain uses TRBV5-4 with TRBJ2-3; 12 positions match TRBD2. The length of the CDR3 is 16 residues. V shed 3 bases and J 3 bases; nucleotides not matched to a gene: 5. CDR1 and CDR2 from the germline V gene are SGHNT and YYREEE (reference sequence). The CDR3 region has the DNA TGTGCCAGCAGCTCCGGACTAGCGGGAAGTACAGATACGCAGTATTTT. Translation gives CASSSGLAGSTDTQYF.

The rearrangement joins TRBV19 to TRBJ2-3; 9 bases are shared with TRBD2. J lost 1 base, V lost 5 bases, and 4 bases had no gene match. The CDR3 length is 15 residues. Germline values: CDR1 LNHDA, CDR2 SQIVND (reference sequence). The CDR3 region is CASSELAGRTDTQYF. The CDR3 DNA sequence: TGTGCCAGTAGTGAGCTAGCGGGACGCACAGATACGCAGTATTTT.

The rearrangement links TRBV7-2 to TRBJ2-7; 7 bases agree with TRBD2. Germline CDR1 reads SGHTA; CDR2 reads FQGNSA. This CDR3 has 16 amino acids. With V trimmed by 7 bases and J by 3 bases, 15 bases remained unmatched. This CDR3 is CASTPGAPGLGYEQYF. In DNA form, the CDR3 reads TGTGCCAGCACCCCAGGCGCCCCTGGACTAGGCTACGAGCAGTACTTC. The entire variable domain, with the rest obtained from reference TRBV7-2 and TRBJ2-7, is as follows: GAGVSQSPSNKVTEKGKDVELRCDPISGHTALYWYRQSLGQGLEFLIYFQGNSAPDKSGLPSDRFSAERTGGSVSTLTIQRTQQEDSAVYLCASTPGAPGLGYEQYFGPGTRLTVT.

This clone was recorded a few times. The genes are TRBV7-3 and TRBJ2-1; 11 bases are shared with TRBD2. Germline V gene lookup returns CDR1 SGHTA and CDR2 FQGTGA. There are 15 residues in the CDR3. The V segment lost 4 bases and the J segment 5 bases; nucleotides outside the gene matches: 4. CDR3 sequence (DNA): TGTGCCAGCAGCTGGGGACTAGCGGACAACAATGAGCAGTTCTTC. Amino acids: CASSWGLADNNEQFF.